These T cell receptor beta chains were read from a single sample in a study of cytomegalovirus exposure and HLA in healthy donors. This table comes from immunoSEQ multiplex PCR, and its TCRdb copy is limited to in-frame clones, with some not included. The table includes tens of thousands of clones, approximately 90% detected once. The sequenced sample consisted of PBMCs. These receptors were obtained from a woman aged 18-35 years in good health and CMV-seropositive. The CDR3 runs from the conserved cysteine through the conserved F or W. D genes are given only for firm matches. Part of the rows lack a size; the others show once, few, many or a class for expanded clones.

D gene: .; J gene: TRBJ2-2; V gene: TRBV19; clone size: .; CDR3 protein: CASSIVNGELFF; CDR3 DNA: TGTGCCAGTAGTATAGTTAACGGGGAGCTGTTTTTT
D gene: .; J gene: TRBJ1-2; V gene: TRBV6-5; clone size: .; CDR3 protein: CASSTGEAYGYTF; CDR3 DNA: TGTGCCAGCAGTACAGGAGAGGCCTATGGCTACACCTTC
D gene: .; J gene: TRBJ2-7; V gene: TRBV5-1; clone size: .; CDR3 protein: CASSLGGYQAYEQYF; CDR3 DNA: TGCGCCAGCAGCTTGGGAGGGTATCAGGCCTACGAGCAGTACTTC
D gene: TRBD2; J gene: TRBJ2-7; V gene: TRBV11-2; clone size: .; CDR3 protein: CASSFSSGTYEQYF; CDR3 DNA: TGTGCCAGCAGCTTTAGTAGCGGGACCTACGAGCAGTACTTC
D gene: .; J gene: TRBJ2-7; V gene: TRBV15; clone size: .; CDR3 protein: CATSSSQATYEQYF; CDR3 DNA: TGTGCCACCAGCAGTAGTCAGGCAACCTACGAGCAGTACTTC
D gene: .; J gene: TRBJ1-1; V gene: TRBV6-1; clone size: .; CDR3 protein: CASSSVGVGAAFF; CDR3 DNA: TGTGCCAGCAGTTCCGTGGGTGTGGGGGCAGCTTTCTTT
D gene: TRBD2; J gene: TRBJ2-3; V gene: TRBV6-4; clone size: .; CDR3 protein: CASKAAGDTDTQYF; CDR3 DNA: TGTGCCAGCAAGGCGGCGGGGGACACAGATACGCAGTATTTT
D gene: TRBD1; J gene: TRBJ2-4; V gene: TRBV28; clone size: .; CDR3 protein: CASSVSRGRNIQYF; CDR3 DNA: TGTGCCAGCAGTGTGTCTAGGGGGCGAAACATTCAGTACTTC
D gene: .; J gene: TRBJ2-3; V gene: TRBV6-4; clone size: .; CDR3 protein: CASSVISGGGTDTQYF; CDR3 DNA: TGTGCCAGCAGTGTCATCAGTGGCGGGGGCACAGATACGCAGTATTTT
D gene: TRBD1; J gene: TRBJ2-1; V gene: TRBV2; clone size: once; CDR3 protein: CASRDRGSYNEQFF; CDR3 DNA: TGTGCCAGCAGGGACAGGGGGTCCTACAATGAGCAGTTCTTC
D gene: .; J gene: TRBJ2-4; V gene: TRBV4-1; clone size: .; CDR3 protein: CASSQADLQGIQYF; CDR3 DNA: TGCGCCAGCAGCCAAGCGGATCTTCAGGGCATTCAGTACTTC
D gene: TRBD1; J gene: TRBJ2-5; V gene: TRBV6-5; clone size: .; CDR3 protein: CASSYGTGEVETQYF; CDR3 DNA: TGTGCCAGCAGTTACGGGACAGGGGAAGTAGAGACCCAGTACTTC
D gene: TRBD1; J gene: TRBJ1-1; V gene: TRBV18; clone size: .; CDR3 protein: CASSPPIKTGFVNTEAFF; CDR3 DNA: TGTGCCAGCTCACCACCAATCAAGACAGGGTTCGTGAACACTGAAGCTTTCTTT
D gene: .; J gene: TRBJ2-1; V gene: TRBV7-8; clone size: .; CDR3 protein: CASSLASTVNYNEQFF; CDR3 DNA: TGTGCCAGCAGCTTAGCTTCAACGGTAAACTACAATGAGCAGTTCTTC
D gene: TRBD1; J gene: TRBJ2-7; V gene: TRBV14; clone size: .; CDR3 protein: CASSPQGTEQYF; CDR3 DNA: TGTGCCAGCAGCCCACAGGGGACCGAGCAGTACTTC
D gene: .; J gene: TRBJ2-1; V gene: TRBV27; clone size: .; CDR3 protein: CASSLGSYEQFF; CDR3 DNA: TGTGCCAGCAGTTTAGGGAGTTATGAGCAGTTCTTC
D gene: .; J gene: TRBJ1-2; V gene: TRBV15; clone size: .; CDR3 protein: CATSPSPSISYGYTF; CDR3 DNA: TGTGCCACCAGCCCTTCCCCCTCTATAAGCTATGGCTACACCTTC
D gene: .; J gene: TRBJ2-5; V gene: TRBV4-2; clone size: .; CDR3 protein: CASSQDGGGQETQYF; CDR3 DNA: TGTGCCAGCAGCCAAGACGGGGGAGGCCAAGAGACCCAGTACTTC
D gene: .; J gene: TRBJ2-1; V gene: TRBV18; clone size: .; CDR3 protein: CASSPLGSPRGEQFF; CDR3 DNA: TGTGCCAGCTCACCACTAGGGTCCCCCCGGGGTGAGCAGTTCTTC
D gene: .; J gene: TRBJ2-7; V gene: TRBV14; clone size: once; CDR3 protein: CASSQEERAPYEAPRIYEQYF; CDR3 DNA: TGTGCCAGCAGCCAAGAGGAAAGAGCCCCATACGAGGCCCCACGCATCTACGAGCAGTACTTC
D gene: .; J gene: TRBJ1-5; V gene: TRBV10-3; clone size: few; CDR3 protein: CAISETPLGPGDQPQHF; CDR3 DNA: TGTGCCATCAGTGAGACTCCTTTAGGGCCGGGGGATCAGCCCCAGCATTTT
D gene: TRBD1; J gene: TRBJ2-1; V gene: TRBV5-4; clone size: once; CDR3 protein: CASSGTGANEQFF; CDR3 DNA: TGTGCCAGCAGTGGGACAGGGGCCAATGAGCAGTTCTTC
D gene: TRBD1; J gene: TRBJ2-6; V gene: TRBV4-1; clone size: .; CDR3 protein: CASSQDLGSGGFGANVLTF; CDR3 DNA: TGCGCCAGCAGCCAAGATCTAGGTTCAGGGGGCTTTGGGGCCAACGTCCTGACTTTC
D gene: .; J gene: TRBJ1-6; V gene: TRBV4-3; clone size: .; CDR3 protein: CASSQVPGRGSPLHF; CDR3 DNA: TGCGCCAGCAGCCAAGTCCCTGGGCGGGGATCACCCCTCCACTTT
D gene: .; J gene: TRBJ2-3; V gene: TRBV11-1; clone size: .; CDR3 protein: CASSLRRWGDTSTDTQYF; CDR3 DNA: TGTGCCAGCAGCTTAAGGCGATGGGGGGATACAAGCACAGATACGCAGTATTTT
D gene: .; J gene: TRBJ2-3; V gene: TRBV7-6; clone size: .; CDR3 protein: CASSLDPQRADTQYF; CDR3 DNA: TGTGCCAGCAGCTTAGATCCCCAACGGGCAGATACGCAGTATTTT
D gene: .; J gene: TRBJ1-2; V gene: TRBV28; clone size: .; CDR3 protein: CASNPFSGFSGYTF; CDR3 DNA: TGTGCCAGCAACCCCTTTTCAGGGTTTTCTGGCTACACCTTC
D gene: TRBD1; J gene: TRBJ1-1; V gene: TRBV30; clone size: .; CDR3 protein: CAWRGTGMNTEAFF; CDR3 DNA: TGTGCCTGGCGCGGGACAGGCATGAACACTGAAGCTTTCTTT
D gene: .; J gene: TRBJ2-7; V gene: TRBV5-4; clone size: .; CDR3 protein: CASSLGATDSGYEQYF; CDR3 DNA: TGTGCCAGCAGCTTGGGGGCGACAGATTCAGGCTACGAGCAGTACTTC
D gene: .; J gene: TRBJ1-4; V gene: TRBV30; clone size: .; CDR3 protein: CAWSVQATNEKLFF; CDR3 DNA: TGTGCCTGGAGTGTACAGGCAACTAATGAAAAACTGTTTTTT
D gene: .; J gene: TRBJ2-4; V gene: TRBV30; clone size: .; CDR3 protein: CAWAALWPAKNIQYF; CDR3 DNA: TGTGCCTGGGCCGCCCTTTGGCCGGCCAAAAACATTCAGTACTTC
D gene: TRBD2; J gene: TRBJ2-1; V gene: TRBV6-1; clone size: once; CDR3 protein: CASILDGGSYNEQFF; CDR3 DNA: TGTGCCAGCATATTGGACGGGGGGTCCTACAATGAGCAGTTCTTC
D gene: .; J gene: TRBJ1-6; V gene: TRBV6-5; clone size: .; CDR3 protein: CASSYRQSNSPLHF; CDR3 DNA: TGTGCCAGCAGTTACAGACAGTCGAATTCACCCCTCCACTTT
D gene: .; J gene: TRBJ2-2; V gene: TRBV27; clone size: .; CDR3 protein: CASSTGTKHTGELFF; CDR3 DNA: TGTGCCAGCAGCACCGGGACAAAGCACACCGGGGAGCTGTTTTTT
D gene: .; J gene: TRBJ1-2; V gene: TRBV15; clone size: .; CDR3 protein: CATSRDPGVYGYTF; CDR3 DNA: TGTGCCACCAGCAGAGATCCAGGGGTATATGGCTACACCTTC
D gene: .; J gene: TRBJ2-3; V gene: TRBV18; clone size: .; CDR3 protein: CASSRDQAPSTDTQYF; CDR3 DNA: TGTGCCAGCTCACGCGACCAGGCTCCTAGCACAGATACGCAGTATTTT
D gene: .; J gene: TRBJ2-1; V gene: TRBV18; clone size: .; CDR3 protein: CASSPHDSGEQFF; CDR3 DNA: TGTGCCAGCTCACCTCATGATTCCGGTGAGCAGTTCTTC
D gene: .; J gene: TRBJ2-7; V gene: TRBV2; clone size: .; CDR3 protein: CASSEIRGTYEQYF; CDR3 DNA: TGTGCCAGCAGTGAAATACGGGGGACCTACGAGCAGTACTTC
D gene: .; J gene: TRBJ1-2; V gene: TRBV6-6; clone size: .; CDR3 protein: CASSPRQAVSGYTF; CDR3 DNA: TGTGCCAGCAGTCCCCGACAGGCCGTGTCAGGCTACACCTTC
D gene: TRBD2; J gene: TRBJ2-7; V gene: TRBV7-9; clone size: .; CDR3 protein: CASSSPGLAVEQYF; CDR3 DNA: TGTGCCAGCAGCTCTCCGGGACTAGCGGTCGAGCAGTACTTC
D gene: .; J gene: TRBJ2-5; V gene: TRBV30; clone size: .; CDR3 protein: CAWSVLIDPRVETQYF; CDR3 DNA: TGTGCCTGGAGTGTACTAATTGATCCTCGGGTAGAGACCCAGTACTTC
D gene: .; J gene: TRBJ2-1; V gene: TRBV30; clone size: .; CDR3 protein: CAWSGYRVGAYNEQFF; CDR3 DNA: TGTGCCTGGAGTGGGTACAGGGTTGGGGCCTACAATGAGCAGTTCTTC
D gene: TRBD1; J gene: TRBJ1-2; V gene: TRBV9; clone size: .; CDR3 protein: CASSVDDQGVRANYGYTF; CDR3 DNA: TGTGCCAGCAGCGTAGATGACCAGGGGGTAAGAGCTAACTATGGCTACACCTTC
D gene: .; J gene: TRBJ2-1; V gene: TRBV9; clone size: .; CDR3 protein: CASSVGGSNEQFF; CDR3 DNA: TGTGCCAGCAGCGTTGGGGGGAGCAATGAGCAGTTCTTC
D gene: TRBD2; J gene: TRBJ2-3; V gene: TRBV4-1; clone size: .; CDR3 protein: CASSQKAGLVTDTQYF; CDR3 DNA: TGCGCCAGCAGCCAGAAAGCGGGACTAGTGACAGATACGCAGTATTTT
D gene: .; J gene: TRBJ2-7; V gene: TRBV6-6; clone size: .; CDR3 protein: CASSYLGASSYEQYF; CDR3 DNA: TGTGCCAGCAGTTACCTTGGGGCCAGCTCCTACGAGCAGTACTTC
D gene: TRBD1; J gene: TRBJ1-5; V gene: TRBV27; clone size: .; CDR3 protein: CASSPLVGTGFNQPQHF; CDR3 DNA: TGTGCCAGCAGCCCCCTGGTCGGGACAGGGTTCAATCAGCCCCAGCATTTT
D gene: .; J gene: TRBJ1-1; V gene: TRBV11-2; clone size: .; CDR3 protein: CASSPAGMNTEAFF; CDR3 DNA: TGTGCCAGCAGTCCAGCGGGAATGAACACTGAAGCTTTCTTT
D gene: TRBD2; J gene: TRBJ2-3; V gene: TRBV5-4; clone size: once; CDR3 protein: CASSSLLAGLTDTQYF; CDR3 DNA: TGTGCCAGCAGCTCATTACTAGCGGGGTTGACAGATACGCAGTATTTT
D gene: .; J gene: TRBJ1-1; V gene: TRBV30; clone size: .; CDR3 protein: CAWSARGRSTEAFF; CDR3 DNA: TGTGCCTGGAGTGCGAGAGGGAGGAGCACTGAAGCTTTCTTT